This T cell receptor beta chain was documented in a study of T cells in Graves' hyperthyroidism and ophthalmopathy. Study-level background: Sampling of peripheral blood happened at initial diagnosis, prior to any treatment. Study-level findings and limits: The model forecast ophthalmopathy, anticipating it by a median approximately 7 months before onset.

In its sample, this clonotype was seen a few times. The antigen remains undetermined. CDR1 and CDR2 (germline): MNHNS, SASEGT. Trimming removed 5 bases from V and 8 bases from J, with 9 bases in between. The CDR3 runs 11 residues. TCR beta CDR3 regions were amplified from RNA. First-round RT-PCR targeting the TCR CDR3 was performed with the HTBI primer set. TCRdb redid the calling of the multiplex PCR reads with MiXCR, one entry per CDR3 protein. The data contain more than 450,000 distinct CDR3 sequences, 12% to 15% of them singletons. Newly diagnosed hyperthyroidism patients aged 18 to 65 years had disease lasting under 2 months. Orbital computed tomography, thyroid ultrasound, serum thyroxine and TRAb, and clinical symptoms together informed the diagnoses.

Sample: blood. The V gene is TRBV6-1, the J gene TRBJ1-1; D remains unclear. The sequence derives from a woman in her thirties or forties with Graves' hyperthyroidism. As DNA, the CDR3 is TGTGCCAGCAGTTACCGGCAGGAAGCTTTCTTT. Protein product: CASSYRQEAFF.